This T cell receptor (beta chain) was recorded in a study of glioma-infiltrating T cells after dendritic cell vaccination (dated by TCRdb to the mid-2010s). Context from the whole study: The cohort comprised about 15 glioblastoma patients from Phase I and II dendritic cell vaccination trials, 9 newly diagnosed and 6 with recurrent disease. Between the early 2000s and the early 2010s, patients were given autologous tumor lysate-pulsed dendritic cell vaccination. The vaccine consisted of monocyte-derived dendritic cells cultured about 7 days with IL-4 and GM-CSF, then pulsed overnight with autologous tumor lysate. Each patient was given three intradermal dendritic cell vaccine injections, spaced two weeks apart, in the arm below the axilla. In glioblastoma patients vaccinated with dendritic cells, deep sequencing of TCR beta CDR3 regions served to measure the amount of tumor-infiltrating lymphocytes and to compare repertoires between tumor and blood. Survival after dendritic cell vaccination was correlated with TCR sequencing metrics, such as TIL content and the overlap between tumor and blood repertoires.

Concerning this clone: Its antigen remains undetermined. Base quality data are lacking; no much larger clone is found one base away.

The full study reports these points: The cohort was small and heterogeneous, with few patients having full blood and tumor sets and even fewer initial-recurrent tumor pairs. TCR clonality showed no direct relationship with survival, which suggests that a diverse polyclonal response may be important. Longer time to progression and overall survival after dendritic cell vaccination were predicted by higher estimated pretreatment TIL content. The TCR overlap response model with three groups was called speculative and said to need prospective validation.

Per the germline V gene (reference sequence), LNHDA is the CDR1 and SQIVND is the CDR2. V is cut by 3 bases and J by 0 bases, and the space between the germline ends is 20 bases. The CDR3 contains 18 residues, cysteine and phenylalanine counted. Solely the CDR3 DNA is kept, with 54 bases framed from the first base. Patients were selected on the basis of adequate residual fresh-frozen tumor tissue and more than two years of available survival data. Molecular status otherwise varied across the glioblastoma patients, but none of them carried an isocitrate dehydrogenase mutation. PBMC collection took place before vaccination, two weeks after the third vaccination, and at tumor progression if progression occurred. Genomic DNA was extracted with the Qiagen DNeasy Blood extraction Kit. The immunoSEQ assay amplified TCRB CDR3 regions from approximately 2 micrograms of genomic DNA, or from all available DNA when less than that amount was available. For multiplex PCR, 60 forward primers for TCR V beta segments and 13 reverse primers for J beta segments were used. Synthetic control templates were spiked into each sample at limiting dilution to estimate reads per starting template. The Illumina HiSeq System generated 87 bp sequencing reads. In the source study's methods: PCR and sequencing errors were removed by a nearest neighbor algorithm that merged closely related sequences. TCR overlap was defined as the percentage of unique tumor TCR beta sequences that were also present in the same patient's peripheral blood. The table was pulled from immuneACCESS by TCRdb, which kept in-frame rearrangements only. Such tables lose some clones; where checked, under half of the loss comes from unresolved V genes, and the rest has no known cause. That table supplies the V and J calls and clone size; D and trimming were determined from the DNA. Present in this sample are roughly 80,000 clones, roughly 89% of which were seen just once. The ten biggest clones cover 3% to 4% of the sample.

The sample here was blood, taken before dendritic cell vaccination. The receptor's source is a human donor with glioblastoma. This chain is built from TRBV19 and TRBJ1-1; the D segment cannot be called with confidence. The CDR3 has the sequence CASSIYLRRHSMNTEAFF. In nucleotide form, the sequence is TGTGCCAGTAGTATTTATTTACGGCGACACTCAATGAACACTGAAGCTTTCTTT.